The source of this T cell receptor (beta chain) is a study of blood T cell repertoires in COVID-19. In the study's own analysis: Reference gene primer amplification yielded estimated nucleated cell counts. Data came from immunoSEQ multiplex PCR; TCRdb stores just in-frame clones and leaves some out. Clone size and V and J calls were adopted from that table, with D and trimming inferred from the DNA. Among approximately 120,000 clones, roughly 85% were seen once, and the ten largest hold around 3.2%. This CDR3 is built from 15 residues. Germline V gene sequence: CDR1 MDHEN, CDR2 SYDVKM. With V trimmed by 6 bases and J by 8 bases, 9 bases remained unmatched.

The sequencing input was peripheral blood. The genes are TRBV28 and TRBJ1-6, with 8 bases lining up with TRBD1. This receptor was taken from a woman of 80 years or more with COVID-19, enrolled during active disease. CDR3 sequence reads: CASSPAGQVYSPLHF. The CDR3 DNA follows: TGTGCCAGCAGCCCGGCGGGACAGGTCTATTCACCCCTCCACTTT. Full variable domain (outside the CDR3, taken from reference TRBV28 and TRBJ1-6): DVKVTQSSRYLVKRTGEKVFLECVQDMDHENMFWYRQDPGLGLRLIYFSYDVKMKEKGDIPEGYSVSREKKERFSLILESASTNQTSMYLCASSPAGQVYSPLHFGNGTRLTVT.